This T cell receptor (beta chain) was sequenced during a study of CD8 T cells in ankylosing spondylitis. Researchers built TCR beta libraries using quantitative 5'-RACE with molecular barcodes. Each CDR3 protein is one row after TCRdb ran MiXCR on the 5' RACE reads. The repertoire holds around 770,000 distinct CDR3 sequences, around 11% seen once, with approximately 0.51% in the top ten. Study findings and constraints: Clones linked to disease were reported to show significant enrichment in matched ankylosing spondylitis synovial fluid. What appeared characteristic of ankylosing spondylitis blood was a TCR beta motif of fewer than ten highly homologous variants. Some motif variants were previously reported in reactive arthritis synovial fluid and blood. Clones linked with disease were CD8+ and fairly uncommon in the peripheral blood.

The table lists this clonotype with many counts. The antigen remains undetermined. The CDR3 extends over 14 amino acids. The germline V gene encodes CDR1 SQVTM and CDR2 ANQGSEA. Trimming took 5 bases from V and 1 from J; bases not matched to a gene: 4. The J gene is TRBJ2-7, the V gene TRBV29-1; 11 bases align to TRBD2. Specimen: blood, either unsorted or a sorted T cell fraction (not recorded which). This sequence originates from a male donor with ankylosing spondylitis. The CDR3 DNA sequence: TGCAGCGTTAGTAGCGGGAGGGTGTCCTACGAGCAGTACTTC. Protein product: CSVSSGRVSYEQYF.